The rows below give T cell receptor beta chains drawn from one sample of a study of identical twins' blood T cells. One entry per CDR3 protein results from TCRdb running MiXCR on the 5' RACE reads. The data show fewer than 450,000 distinct CDR3 sequences, 28% seen once. Sequences were obtained from PBMCs. These receptors were obtained from a woman between 18 and 50 years old in good health. CDR3s include the opening cysteine and the closing phenylalanine or tryptophan. Fields, in order: V gene, clone size, J gene, D gene, CDR3 DNA, CDR3 protein. D genes are given only for firm matches. Not every row has a clone size; where given, it reads once, few, many or a size class.

V gene: TRBV6-4
clone size: few
J gene: TRBJ2-1
D gene: -
CDR3 DNA: TGTGCCAGCAGTGAGAGGCGGACAAATTACAATGAGCAGTTCTTC
CDR3 protein: CASSERRTNYNEQFF

V gene: TRBV3-1
clone size: -
J gene: TRBJ2-2
D gene: -
CDR3 DNA: TGTGCCAGCAGGGACCCGATCCGGAACACCGGGGAGCTGTTTTTT
CDR3 protein: CASRDPIRNTGELFF

V gene: TRBV19
clone size: -
J gene: TRBJ2-2
D gene: -
CDR3 DNA: TGTGCCAGTACCAGGGGTGGGGGCACCGGGGAGCTGTTTTTT
CDR3 protein: CASTRGGGTGELFF

V gene: TRBV20-1
clone size: -
J gene: TRBJ2-1
D gene: -
CDR3 DNA: TGCAGTGCTAGAAGGAGGGTTTTGGCTAGCTCCTACAATGAGCAGTTCTTC
CDR3 protein: CSARRRVLASSYNEQFF

V gene: TRBV7-2
clone size: -
J gene: TRBJ2-3
D gene: -
CDR3 DNA: TGTGCCAGCAGCTTAGCTTGGGCGGATACGCAGTATTTT
CDR3 protein: CASSLAWADTQYF

V gene: TRBV27
clone size: -
J gene: TRBJ2-1
D gene: TRBD2
CDR3 DNA: TGTGCCAGCAGTTTGACTAGCGGGAGGGCCGGTGAGCAGTTCTTC
CDR3 protein: CASSLTSGRAGEQFF

V gene: TRBV6-2/TRBV6-3
clone size: -
J gene: TRBJ2-4
D gene: -
CDR3 DNA: TGTGCCAGCAGTTACTCGACCGGAAATGTAGCCAAAAACATTCAGTACTTC
CDR3 protein: CASSYSTGNVAKNIQYF

V gene: TRBV20-1
clone size: few
J gene: TRBJ2-7
D gene: TRBD2
CDR3 DNA: TGCAGTGCTAGAGATATTAAGGGGACTAGCGCGACCTACGAGCAGTACTTC
CDR3 protein: CSARDIKGTSATYEQYF

V gene: TRBV3-1
clone size: -
J gene: TRBJ2-2
D gene: -
CDR3 DNA: TGTGCCAGCAGCCAAGAATGGGTTACCGGGGAGCTGTTTTTT
CDR3 protein: CASSQEWVTGELFF

V gene: TRBV6-2/TRBV6-3
clone size: -
J gene: TRBJ2-2
D gene: -
CDR3 DNA: TGTGCCAGCAGTTCCTTGCTTGTCGGGGAGCTGTTTTTT
CDR3 protein: CASSSLLVGELFF

V gene: TRBV5-6
clone size: -
J gene: TRBJ2-2
D gene: -
CDR3 DNA: TGTGCCAGCAGCTTGGCCGGTCTATCCTCGAGCACCGGGGAGCTGTTTTTT
CDR3 protein: CASSLAGLSSSTGELFF

V gene: TRBV10-3
clone size: few
J gene: TRBJ2-7
D gene: TRBD1
CDR3 DNA: TGTGCCATCAGTGAGCGGGACAGGCCTGGCGAGCAGTACTTC
CDR3 protein: CAISERDRPGEQYF

V gene: TRBV2
clone size: -
J gene: TRBJ1-4
D gene: TRBD1
CDR3 DNA: TGTGCCAGCAGTGAGAGAATATCGACAGGGACTAATGAAAAACTGTTTTTT
CDR3 protein: CASSERISTGTNEKLFF

V gene: TRBV4-3
clone size: -
J gene: TRBJ1-1
D gene: -
CDR3 DNA: TGCGCCAGCAGCCAAAACCCGGCGGGGGCGCGCACTGAAGCTTTCTTT
CDR3 protein: CASSQNPAGARTEAFF

V gene: TRBV28
clone size: few
J gene: TRBJ2-7
D gene: TRBD2
CDR3 DNA: TGTGCCAGCAGTTTAACGGGGGGGCCCTCCTACGAGCAGTACTTC
CDR3 protein: CASSLTGGPSYEQYF

V gene: TRBV5-1
clone size: once
J gene: TRBJ2-1
D gene: -
CDR3 DNA: TGCGCCAGCAGCTCCGTGAGTAGCGGAACCTACAATGAGCAGTTCTTC
CDR3 protein: CASSSVSSGTYNEQFF

V gene: TRBV6-1
clone size: few
J gene: TRBJ2-3
D gene: -
CDR3 DNA: TGTGCCAGCAGTGAAGTGAACGGAGCTAGCACAGATACGCAGTATTTT
CDR3 protein: CASSEVNGASTDTQYF

V gene: TRBV20-1
clone size: few
J gene: TRBJ1-4
D gene: -
CDR3 DNA: TGCAGTGCTCCGTCGGGTGAGACTAATGAAAAACTGTTTTTT
CDR3 protein: CSAPSGETNEKLFF

V gene: TRBV20-1
clone size: -
J gene: TRBJ2-5
D gene: -
CDR3 DNA: TGCAGTGCTAGAGATCTCTACGGGGGAGTGGAGACCCAGTACTTC
CDR3 protein: CSARDLYGGVETQYF

V gene: TRBV29-1
clone size: few
J gene: TRBJ2-7
D gene: -
CDR3 DNA: TGCAGCGTTGAAACTGGGCCGATTTCCTACGAGCAGTACTTC
CDR3 protein: CSVETGPISYEQYF

V gene: TRBV29-1
clone size: few
J gene: TRBJ1-1
D gene: TRBD1
CDR3 DNA: TGCAGCGTTCCGAAAGGGGACAGTGAAGCTTTCTTT
CDR3 protein: CSVPKGDSEAFF

V gene: TRBV29-1
clone size: many
J gene: TRBJ1-2
D gene: -
CDR3 DNA: TGCAGCGTTGTGTCAGGGAGTTATGGCTACACCTTC
CDR3 protein: CSVVSGSYGYTF

V gene: TRBV6-2/TRBV6-3
clone size: -
J gene: TRBJ1-2
D gene: -
CDR3 DNA: TGTGCCAGCAGTCGGGTCTATGGCTACACCTTC
CDR3 protein: CASSRVYGYTF

V gene: TRBV6-5
clone size: many
J gene: TRBJ2-7
D gene: -
CDR3 DNA: TGTGCCAGCAGTCCACAGGGATTTGGCTACGAGCAGTACTTC
CDR3 protein: CASSPQGFGYEQYF